These 21 T cell receptor beta chains were sequenced from one sample in a study of cytomegalovirus exposure and HLA in healthy donors. Researchers ran the PCR with 60 Vbeta and 13 Jbeta primers. Sequenced by immunoSEQ multiplex PCR; TCRdb stores in-frame clones only, minus some. This table holds around 300,000 clones, roughly two thirds found once. Sequencing used PBMCs. The source of these receptors is a female donor in good health and CMV-seronegative.

This clone has just a few counts. The J gene is TRBJ1-1, the V gene TRBV5-1, with 9 positions matching TRBD1. This CDR3 is built from 15 residues. J was trimmed by 6 bases and V by 0 bases; bases with no gene match: 6. Germline CDR1 SGHRS, CDR2 YFSETQ. CDR3: CASSLATGGGAEAFF. In DNA, the CDR3 is TGCGCCAGCAGCTTGGCGACAGGGGGGGGAGCTGAAGCTTTCTTT.

CDR3 amino acids: CASSLRQGNYGYTF. DNA for the CDR3: TGTGCCAGCAGCTTAAGGCAGGGCAACTATGGCTACACCTTC. This chain links TRBV7-3 with TRBJ1-2; TRBD1 is a possible D gene (5 bases). The ends were cut back, 1 base at V and 2 bases at J, with 8 bases in the middle. The germline V gene encodes CDR1 SGHTA and CDR2 FQGTGA. The CDR3 length is 14 residues.

The V call is TRBV18, the J call TRBJ2-2, with no clear D. With 2 bases removed from V and 1 base from J, the gap between germline ends came to 11 bases. CDR3 size: 16 residues. The germline V gene encodes CDR1 KGHSH and CDR2 LQKENI. In DNA, the CDR3 is TGTGCCAGCTCACCAATGGTTGCCGGGAACACCGGGGAGCTGTTTTTT. Residues: CASSPMVAGNTGELFF.

V and J are TRBV27 and TRBJ1-6, with a weak D call TRBD1 (5 bases). Germline V gene sequence: CDR1 MNHEY, CDR2 SMNVEV (reference sequence). CDR3 size: 15 residues. V was cut by 1 base and J by 8 bases, with 12 bases left in between. In DNA form, the CDR3 reads TGTGCCAGCAGTTTATTGGCAGGGAACTATTCACCCCTCCACTTT. It translates to CASSLLAGNYSPLHF.

The V and J genes are TRBV5-4 and TRBJ2-3, with a weak D call TRBD1 (6 bases). V lost 3 bases and J 4 bases, leaving 9 bases between the germline ends. Germline-derived CDR1 and CDR2 are SGHNT and YYREEE (reference sequence). This CDR3 is 13 amino acids long. CDR3 residues: CASSSQGSDTQYF. CDR3 bases: TGTGCCAGCAGCTCACAGGGCTCAGATACGCAGTATTTT.

The V gene is TRBV2, the J gene TRBJ2-5, with 7 bases fitting TRBD2. The CDR3 consists of 12 residues. J was trimmed by 5 bases and V by 8 bases; bases with no gene match: 5. Germline V gene lookup returns CDR1 SNHLY and CDR2 FYNNEI. In nucleotides, the CDR3 is TGTGCCAGCGCGCGCGGGAGTGAGACCCAGTACTTC. This gives the protein CASARGSETQYF.

This clone appeared a few times. The chain uses TRBV30 and TRBJ1-2; no definite D call. Germline V CDR1 and CDR2: GTSNPN, SVGIG (reference sequence). The CDR3 spans 15 residues. Trimming left V 0 bases short and J 2 bases short, with 13 bases between. CDR3 protein: CAWSVGEGGNYGYTF. The CDR3 coding sequence is TGTGCCTGGAGTGTAGGAGAGGGCGGGAACTATGGCTACACCTTC. The variable domain in full, with the rest retrieved from reference TRBV30 and TRBJ1-2, is SQTIHQWPATLVQPVGSPLSLECTVEGTSNPNLYWYRQAAGRGLQLLFYSVGIGQISSEVPQNLSASRPQDRQFILSSKKLLLSDSGFYLCAWSVGEGGNYGYTFGSGTRLTVV.

Notes on this clone: Its ends do not fully match the called genes, so a read error is possible. This rearrangement joins TRBV25-1 to TRBJ1-5, with D maybe TRBD1 (6 bases). Germline assignment: CDR1 MGHDK and CDR2 SYGVNS. The CDR3 is 13 amino acids. The CDR3 sequence is CASSDRAGGRPIF. The DNA for the CDR3 is TGTGCCAGCAGTGACCGGGCTGGGGGCCGTCCTATTTTT.

The V call is TRBV6-6, the J call TRBJ1-5; no firm D call. Germline CDR1 MNHNY, CDR2 SVGAGI (reference sequence). V lost 2 bases and J lost 0, with 11 bases in between. This CDR3 is 16 amino acids long. The CDR3 sequence: CASSYQSVNSNQPQHF. Written as DNA, the CDR3 is TGTGCCAGCAGTTACCAGTCAGTCAATAGCAATCAGCCCCAGCATTTT.

V is TRBV13 and J is TRBJ1-1; the D gene is possibly TRBD1 (5 bases). CDR3 length: 15 amino acids. Germline loops: CDR1 PRHDT, CDR2 FYEKMQ (reference sequence). Trimming took 5 bases from V and 6 from J, leaving 19 bases between them. The chain's CDR3 is CASSPGGGKIAEAFF. CDR3 nucleotides: TGTGCCAGCAGCCCCGGCGGGGGGAAGATCGCTGAAGCTTTCTTT.

The gene calls are TRBV9 and TRBJ2-5, with D maybe TRBD1 (5 bases). The DNA matches TRBJ2-7 better at its end, which makes the J call doubtful. The CDR3 consists of 13 residues. The germline V gene encodes CDR1 SGDLS and CDR2 YYNGEE. CDR3 sequence reads: CASSVGQGSEQYF. In DNA form, the CDR3 reads TGTGCCAGCAGCGTAGGGCAGGGTTCCGAGCAGTACTTC.

The chain carries TRBV9 and TRBJ2-7; 7 bases match TRBD2. The CDR3 extends over 14 amino acids. Looked up from germline, CDR1 is SGDLS and CDR2 is YYNGEE. The V gene end was trimmed by 0 bases and the J gene end by 2 bases; junction bases not matched to a gene: 2. The CDR3 coding sequence is TGTGCCAGCAGCGTAGAGCGGGAAACCTACGAGCAGTACTTC. This gives the protein CASSVERETYEQYF.

This chain uses TRBV10-2 with TRBJ1-1; TRBD1 matches 7 bases. In germline, CDR1 is WSHSY, CDR2 SAAADI. This CDR3 is built from 12 residues. Trimming removed 4 bases from V and 7 bases from J; junction bases left unmatched: 3. The CDR3 region has the DNA TGCGCCAGCAGTGTACAGGGGATTGAAGCTTTCTTT. This translates into CASSVQGIEAFF.

This clone was counted a single time. The V call is TRBV29-1, the J call TRBJ1-4; possibly TRBD1 for D (6 bases). Trimming took 4 bases from V and 10 from J, leaving 13 bases between them. CDR3 length equals 12 residues. Germline V gene sequence: CDR1 SQVTM, CDR2 ANQGSEA. The CDR3 loop is CSVGTVLGKLFF. The CDR3 nucleotides read TGCAGCGTTGGGACAGTCTTAGGAAAACTGTTTTTT.

The sample holds a few counts of this clone. V and J are TRBV25-1 and TRBJ1-3; a possible D gene is TRBD1 (5 bases). In germline, CDR1 is MGHDK, CDR2 SYGVNS. This CDR3 region has 14 residues. With 6 bases removed from V and 4 bases from J, the gap between germline ends came to 13 bases. The CDR3 protein is CASRTATDGNTIYF. Written as DNA, the CDR3 is TGTGCCAGCAGAACCGCGACAGACGGAAACACCATATATTTT.

This rearrangement joins TRBV5-1 to TRBJ2-7; D is perhaps TRBD1 (5 bases). V was cut by 4 bases and J by 2 bases, with 13 bases left in between. CDR3 length: 14 residues. Germline V gene sequence: CDR1 SGHRS, CDR2 YFSETQ. The CDR3 sequence: CASSLGQATYEQYF. The DNA for the CDR3 is TGCGCCAGCAGCCTAGGACAAGCCACCTACGAGCAGTACTTC.

The rearrangement joins TRBV10-3 to TRBJ2-3, with D perhaps matching TRBD2 (6 bases). The CDR3 extends over 19 amino acids. Germline CDR1 and CDR2: ENHRY and SYGVKD. Deletions cut 0 bases from V and 3 bases from J, with 22 bases between. The CDR3 protein is CAISESMDVAVHTTDTQYF. The CDR3 DNA reads TGTGCCATCAGTGAGTCGATGGACGTAGCGGTCCATACGACAGATACGCAGTATTTT.

The V and J genes are TRBV11-3 and TRBJ2-7; D may be TRBD2 (6 bases). Germline loops: CDR1 SGHNT, CDR2 YENEEA. Trimming removed 5 bases from V and 2 bases from J, with 19 bases in between. The CDR3 extends over 16 amino acids. As DNA, the CDR3 is TGTGCCAGCAGCCCGCGGGGATGGCAGTCGACCTACGAGCAGTACTTC. Translated, it gives CASSPRGWQSTYEQYF. The full variable domain, rest sourced from reference TRBV11-3 and TRBJ2-7, is EAGVVQSPRYKIIEKKQPVAFWCNPISGHNTLYWYLQNLGQGPELLIRYENEEAVDDSQLPKDRFSAERLKGVDSTLKIQPAELGDSAVYLCASSPRGWQSTYEQYFGPGTRLTVT.

The chain joins TRBV30 to TRBJ1-1; D ambiguous. Germline-derived CDR1 and CDR2 are GTSNPN and SVGIG (reference sequence). The CDR3 loop spans 13 amino acids. The V end lost 5 bases, the J end lost 3 bases, and 13 bases lay between the germline ends. The CDR3 loop reads CAWGQVVDTEAFF. CDR3 coding DNA: TGTGCCTGGGGGCAGGTCGTGGACACTGAAGCTTTCTTT.

J is TRBJ1-1 and V is TRBV7-8; 8 bases are a match to TRBD1. The CDR3 length is 13 residues. Germline assignment: CDR1 SGHVS and CDR2 FQNEAQ. V lost 2 bases to trimming and J lost 4 bases; unmatched junction nucleotides: 0. This CDR3 reads CASSLTGGTEAFF. The CDR3 DNA follows: TGTGCCAGCAGCTTAACAGGGGGCACTGAAGCTTTCTTT.

J is TRBJ2-3 and V is TRBV5-1, with a tentative D call TRBD2 (5 bases). Looked up from germline, CDR1 is SGHRS and CDR2 is YFSETQ. V was trimmed by 0 bases and J by 1 base, leaving 9 bases between them. This CDR3 spans 15 amino acids. Here the CDR3 reads CASSLVGVGTDTQYF. For the CDR3, the DNA is TGCGCCAGCAGCTTGGTGGGAGTGGGCACAGATACGCAGTATTTT.